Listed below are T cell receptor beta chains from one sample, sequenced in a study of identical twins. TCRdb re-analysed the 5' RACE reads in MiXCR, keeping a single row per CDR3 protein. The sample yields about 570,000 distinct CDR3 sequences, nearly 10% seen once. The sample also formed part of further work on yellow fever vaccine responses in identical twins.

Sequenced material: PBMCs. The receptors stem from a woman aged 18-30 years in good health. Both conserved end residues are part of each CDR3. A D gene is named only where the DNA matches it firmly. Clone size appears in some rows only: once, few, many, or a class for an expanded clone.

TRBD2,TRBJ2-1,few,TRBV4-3,TGCGCCAGCAGCCAAGACGCTAGCGGGGTGATAAATGAGCAGTTCTTC,CASSQDASGVINEQFF
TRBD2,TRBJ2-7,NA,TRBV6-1,TGTGCCAGCAGTGAACCGGGACTAGCATACGAGCAGTACTTC,CASSEPGLAYEQYF
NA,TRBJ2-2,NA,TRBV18,TGTGCCAGCTCACTACCAGGGTCCGGGGAGCTGTTTTTT,CASSLPGSGELFF
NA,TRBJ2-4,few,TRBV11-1,TGTGCCAGCAGCTTATTTTCTCCCGAGGGCTCTCTAGCCAAAAACATTCAGTACTTC,CASSLFSPEGSLAKNIQYF
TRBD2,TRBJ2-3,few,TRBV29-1,TGCAGCGTTGATGGGGGGAATTCATGGACTAGCGGGGAACCTAGCACAGATACGCAGTATTTT,CSVDGGNSWTSGEPSTDTQYF
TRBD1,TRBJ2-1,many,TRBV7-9,TGTGCCAGCACCGGATTTACAGGGGAACATGAGCAGTTCTTC,CASTGFTGEHEQFF
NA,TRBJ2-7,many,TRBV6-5,TGTGCCAGCAGTTACGGCTTCGCGGGACAAGGCTGGAACGAGCAGTACTTC,CASSYGFAGQGWNEQYF
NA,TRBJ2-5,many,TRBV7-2,TGTGCCAGCAGCCCCCCAGGGGCGGGGCAAGAGACCCAGTACTTC,CASSPPGAGQETQYF
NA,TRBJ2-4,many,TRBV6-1,TGTGCCAGCAAACCCGGAGGGTTGGGAGCCAAAAACATTCAGTACTTC,CASKPGGLGAKNIQYF
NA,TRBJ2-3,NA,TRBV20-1,TGCAGTGCTAGAGATGTGCGGGCCAGCACAGATACGCAGTATTTT,CSARDVRASTDTQYF
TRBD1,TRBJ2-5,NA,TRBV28,TGTGCCAGCAGGGGACAGGATCAAGAGACCCAGTACTTC,CASRGQDQETQYF
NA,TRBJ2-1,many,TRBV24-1,TGTGCCACCAGTGCGGACCGAAAATACAATGAGCAGTTCTTC,CATSADRKYNEQFF
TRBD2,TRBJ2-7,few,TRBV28,TGTGCCAGCATCACCGCGGGCGCGGGAGGGACCTACGAGCAGTACTTC,CASITAGAGGTYEQYF
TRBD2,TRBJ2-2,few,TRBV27,TGTGCCAGCAGTTCCCCCTCGTCGGGACTAGCCAAGAGCACCGGGGAGCTGTTTTTT,CASSSPSSGLAKSTGELFF
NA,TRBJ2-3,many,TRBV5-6,TGTGCCAGCAGCTTGCAAAGACATACTAGCACAGATACGCAGTATTTT,CASSLQRHTSTDTQYF
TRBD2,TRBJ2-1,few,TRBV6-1,TGTGCCAGCAGAGTCACCCTAGCGGGGGGCTACAATGAGCAGTTCTTC,CASRVTLAGGYNEQFF
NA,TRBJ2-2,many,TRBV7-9,TGTGCCAGCAGCTCCGTAGCTGACACCGGGGAGCTGTTTTTT,CASSSVADTGELFF
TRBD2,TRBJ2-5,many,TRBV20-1,TGCAGTGCTAGAGTGAGCGGGAGGGGACCAGAGACCCAGTACTTC,CSARVSGRGPETQYF
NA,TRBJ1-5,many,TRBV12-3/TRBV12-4,TGTGCCAGCAGAACAGAAGATCAGCCCCAGCATTTT,CASRTEDQPQHF
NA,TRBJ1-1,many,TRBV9,TGTGCCAGCAGCGTAGGTGCAGGGGATGGCGCTTTCTTT,CASSVGAGDGAFF
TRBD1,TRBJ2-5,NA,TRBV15,TGTGCCACCGTTGACAGGGGCAGGCAGACCCAGTACTTC,CATVDRGRQTQYF
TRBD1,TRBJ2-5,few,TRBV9,TGTGCCAGCAGCGTAGAAGGGACAGGGGCGGGAGAGACCCAGTACTTC,CASSVEGTGAGETQYF
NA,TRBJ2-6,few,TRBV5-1,TGCGCCAGCAGCTTGATTTCCCCCAGGGCCTCTGGGGCCAACGTCCTGACTTTC,CASSLISPRASGANVLTF
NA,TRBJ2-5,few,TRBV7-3,TGTGCCAGCAAGGCTAGCCGGCGTCAAGAGACCCAGTACTTC,CASKASRRQETQYF
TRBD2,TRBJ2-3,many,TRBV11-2,TGTGCCAGCAGCTCGCAGGCACCTAGCGGGCGAAGCACAGATACGCAGTATTTT,CASSSQAPSGRSTDTQYF
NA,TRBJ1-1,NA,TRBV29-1,TGCAGCGGCAAAGGTCTAGGGTTTTCTGAAGCTTTCTTT,CSGKGLGFSEAFF
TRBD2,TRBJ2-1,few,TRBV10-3,TGTGCCATCGAATCTCGCGGGGGGGCAAATTTCCGGAAGGAGGGTGAGCAGTTCTTC,CAIESRGGANFRKEGEQFF
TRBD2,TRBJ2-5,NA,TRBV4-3,TGCGCCAGCAGCCCAACGGGACTACCGTGGGAGACCCAGTACTTC,CASSPTGLPWETQYF
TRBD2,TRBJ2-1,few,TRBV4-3,TGCGCCAGCAGCCAAGATCGGTCGGGACTAGGCAACAATGAGCAGTTCTTC,CASSQDRSGLGNNEQFF
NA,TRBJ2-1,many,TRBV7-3,TGTGCCAGCAGCTTGAGTGGGAACAATGAGCAGTTCTTC,CASSLSGNNEQFF
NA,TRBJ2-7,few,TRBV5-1,TGCGCCAGCAGCTTCACCGGGGGCCCTGACGAGCAGTACTTC,CASSFTGGPDEQYF
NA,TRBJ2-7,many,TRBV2,TGTGCCAGCGGCACGTACGAGCAGTACTTC,CASGTYEQYF
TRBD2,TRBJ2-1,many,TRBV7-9,TGTGCCAGCAGCTTAGTGGGACTAGCGGGGGGAATACTGCAGTTCTTC,CASSLVGLAGGILQFF
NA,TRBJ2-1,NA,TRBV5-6,TGTGCCAGCAGCTTCTCCGTTCCTGAGCAGTTCTTC,CASSFSVPEQFF
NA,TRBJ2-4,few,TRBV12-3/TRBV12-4,TGTGCCAGCAGTTCCGCGTGGATAGACAAAAACATTCAGTACTTC,CASSSAWIDKNIQYF
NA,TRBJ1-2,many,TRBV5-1,TGCGCCAGCAGCTTGGTCTTTGGTGGGGGCTACACCTTC,CASSLVFGGGYTF
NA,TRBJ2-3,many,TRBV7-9,TGTGCCAGCAGCCCCTCCCGCGAGGATACGCAGTATTTT,CASSPSREDTQYF
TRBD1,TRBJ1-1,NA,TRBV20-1,TGCAGTGCTTCGACAGGGGGGGGGACTGAAGCTTTCTTT,CSASTGGGTEAFF
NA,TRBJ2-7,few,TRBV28,TGTGCCAGCAGTTTACCGGGCTATTTAGTGTACTTC,CASSLPGYLVYF
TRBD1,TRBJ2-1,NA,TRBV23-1,TGCGCCCCCAGGGGGCAAGGATCCGGGTTTTTGGACAATGAGCAGTTCTTC,CAPRGQGSGFLDNEQFF
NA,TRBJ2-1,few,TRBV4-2,TGTGCCAGCAGCCAAGAAGGGGGAGAAGCGAATGAGCAGTTCTTC,CASSQEGGEANEQFF